Following are 10 T cell receptor beta chains from one sample sequenced in a study of regulatory T cells in long-lasting Graves disease. In building TCR beta libraries, iRepertoire HTBI primers were used together with Arm-PCR of CDR3 regions. TCRdb reprocessed the multiplex PCR reads with MiXCR, giving one entry per CDR3 protein. Here the sample spans 350,000 to 450,000 distinct CDR3 sequences, about 15% being singletons. This sample's time point: newly diagnosed GD, antithyroid drugs for less than 3 months. PBMCs provided the RNA from which the TCR library was made. The same data also went into a second study, on T cells in Graves' hyperthyroidism and ophthalmopathy.

This specimen consisted of peripheral blood mononuclear cells (PBMCs), obtained at new diagnosis, from a patient treated with antithyroid drugs. Receptor source: a young woman with Graves disease.

This clonotype was counted at least ten times. The chain couples TRBV27 to TRBJ2-7; D is unresolved. Trimming took off 0 bases at V and 4 bases at J, with 7 bases between the two ends. This CDR3 region has 13 residues. The V gene's germline CDR1 is MNHEY and CDR2 SMNVEV (reference sequence). This CDR3 is CASSLSYKYEQYF. The CDR3, as DNA: TGTGCCAGCAGTTTATCGTACAAGTACGAGCAGTACTTC.

This clonotype occurred a few times. The CDR3 DNA reads TGTGCCAGTAGTATGAACAGCCTCTACGAGCAGTACTTC. Protein: CASSMNSLYEQYF. The chain is built from TRBV19 and TRBJ2-7, with D hard to call. CDR3 length equals 13 residues. The V end lost 3 bases, the J end lost 3 bases, and 9 bases lay between the germline ends. The germline CDR1 and CDR2 sequences are LNHDA and SQIVND (reference sequence).

The chain links TRBV30 to TRBJ1-2; D call uncertain. This CDR3 is 14 amino acids long. The V and J ends lost 0 bases and 2 bases respectively, with 10 bases between them. Per the germline V gene, CDR1 is GTSNPN and CDR2 is SVGIG (reference sequence). The CDR3 DNA reads TGTGCCTGGAGTGTTGGTGGACGGAACTATGGCTACACCTTC. It is translated as CAWSVGGRNYGYTF.

This clonotype was recorded at least ten times. The gene calls are TRBV29-1 and TRBJ1-3; D call uncertain. Between the trimmed V and J ends, which lost 4 bases and 2 bases, there was a span of 6 bases. Germline V CDR1 and CDR2: SQVTM, ANQGSEA. This CDR3 spans 12 amino acids. The CDR3 DNA sequence: TGCAGCGTTGTGGCAGCTGGAAACACCATATATTTT. Translating gives CSVVAAGNTIYF.

This clonotype has at least ten counts. The chain employs TRBV30 and TRBJ1-5, with D unclear. The CDR3 spans 13 residues. V was cut by 5 bases and J by 7 bases, with 15 bases left in between. Germline lookup yields CDR1 GTSNPN and CDR2 SVGIG (reference sequence). The chain's CDR3 is CAWGGVRGQPQHF. The CDR3 DNA sequence: TGTGCCTGGGGCGGGGTCCGGGGACAGCCCCAGCATTTT. Variable domain in full (rest from reference TRBV30 and TRBJ1-5): SQTIHQWPATLVQPVGSPLSLECTVEGTSNPNLYWYRQAAGRGLQLLFYSVGIGQISSEVPQNLSASRPQDRQFILSSKKLLLSDSGFYLCAWGGVRGQPQHFGDGTRLSIL.

This clonotype has a count of ten or more. V and J are TRBV12-3 or TRBV12-4 and TRBJ2-7; the D is unclear. V was pared by 4 bases and J by 5 bases, with 12 bases between. This CDR3 has 13 residues. CDR3 protein: CASSYVVVDEQYF. The CDR3 DNA sequence: TGTGCCAGCAGTTACGTTGTCGTGGACGAGCAGTACTTC.

This clonotype showed up just a few times. The chain has TRBV11-2 and TRBJ2-1, with 7 bases that match TRBD1. This CDR3 is built from 16 residues. Germline assignment: CDR1 SGHAT and CDR2 FQNNGV. With 1 base clipped from V and 0 bases from J, the junction kept 3 bases outside the gene matches. CDR3 bases: TGTGCCAGCAGCTTAGGAGGGGGCTACTCCTACAATGAGCAGTTCTTC. Encoded protein: CASSLGGGYSYNEQFF.

This clonotype was observed many times. The rearrangement joins TRBV12-5 to TRBJ2-3; D may be TRBD2 (7 bases). Deletions cut 11 bases from V and 4 bases from J, with 22 bases between. The CDR3 runs 15 residues. Germline CDR1 LGHNT, CDR2 FRNRAP. The CDR3 DNA follows: TGTGCTGTCCCGCCGGCCGGGGGGCGCCCAGATACGCAGTATTTT. It codes for CAVPPAGGRPDTQYF. The complete variable domain, with remaining parts taken from reference TRBV12-5 and TRBJ2-3, reads DARVTQTPRHKVTEMGQEVTMRCQPILGHNTVFWYRQTMMQGLELLAYFRNRAPLDDSGMPKDRFSAEMPDATLATLKIQPSEPRDSAVYFCAVPPAGGRPDTQYFGPGTRLTVL.

This clonotype has more than one count but fewer than ten. The chain is built from TRBV5-1 and TRBJ2-5, with D uncertain. Trimming removed 3 bases from V and 4 bases from J, with 16 bases in between. Germline V gene lookup returns CDR1 SGHRS and CDR2 YFSETQ. This CDR3 is 15 amino acids long. CDR3 amino acids: CASSYERSWAETQYF. The CDR3, as DNA: TGCGCCAGCAGCTATGAGAGGAGTTGGGCAGAGACCCAGTACTTC. Based on the CDR3 plus reference TRBV5-1 and TRBJ2-5, the full variable domain is KAGVTQTPRYLIKTRGQQVTLSCSPISGHRSVSWYQQTPGQGLQFLFEYFSETQRNKGNFPGRFSGRQFSNSRSEMNVSTLELGDSALYLCASSYERSWAETQYFGPGTRLLVL.

At least ten counts were recorded for this clonotype. The V and J genes are TRBV20-1 and TRBJ2-7, with TRBD2 matching 11 bases. Looked up from germline, CDR1 is DFQATT and CDR2 is SNEGSKA (reference sequence). J lost 2 bases, V lost 6 bases, and 9 bases had no gene match. CDR3 length: 15 residues. CDR3 bases: TGCAGTGCCCCTCGGGGGACTAGCGGAGCCTACGAGCAGTACTTC. Its translation: CSAPRGTSGAYEQYF.